The clone carrying this T cell receptor (beta chain) has only one observation. These data come from a study of blood T cell repertoires in COVID-19. Original methodology: Amplification of reference gene primers was used by the study to estimate nucleated cell counts. Assay used: immunoSEQ multiplex PCR; TCRdb lists only in-frame clones, some missing. Clone size and the V and J calls come from that table; the DNA yielded D and trimming. This repertoire shows a few hundred thousand clones, about nine tenths found once; its top ten account for about 0.6%. Participants were aged about 18 to 95 years, lived in roughly 25 US areas, and enrolled virtually. Recovery among Cohort 3 donors was established by two negative PCRs, clearance, or symptom resolution. The source is a man between 18 and 29 years old who had recovered from COVID-19. The sample comprised PBMCs or T cells enriched from blood (not recorded which).

This CDR3 is CSVLGLAGGSLSSYNEQFF. Written as DNA, the CDR3 is TGCAGCGTCCTTGGACTAGCGGGAGGCTCGTTGAGCTCCTACAATGAGCAGTTCTTC. The chain has TRBV29-1 and TRBJ2-1; TRBD2 agrees at 14 bases. After removal of 6 bases from V and 0 bases from J, the junction contained 13 bases not matched to a gene. This CDR3 is 19 amino acids long. The germline V gene has CDR1 SQVTM and CDR2 ANQGSEA.